Below are 28 T cell receptor beta chains sequenced from a single sample in a study of T cell responses to AZD1222 COVID-19 vaccine. Sequenced by immunoSEQ multiplex PCR; TCRdb stores in-frame clones only, minus some. Of 95,000 to 150,000 clones in the sample, about 92% were seen once. The source material was peripheral blood, sampled 28 days after the second AZD1222 dose. These receptors were taken from an adult who received the AZD1222 COVID-19 vaccine.

The V and J genes are TRBV9 and TRBJ1-5, with 7 bases lining up with TRBD1. The CDR3 has 15 residues. Germline V gene lookup returns CDR1 SGDLS and CDR2 YYNGEE. Trimming at V came to 1 base and at J to 6 bases, leaving 7 bases not matched to a gene. CDR3: CASSVSPDRTQPQHF. CDR3 coding DNA: TGTGCCAGCAGCGTATCTCCGGACAGGACTCAGCCCCAGCATTTT.

The chain combines TRBV6-6 with TRBJ2-4; weak D call: TRBD2 (6 bases). V was trimmed by 8 bases and J by 3 bases, leaving 14 bases between them. The germline V gene has CDR1 MNHNY and CDR2 SVGAGI (reference sequence). CDR3 length: 14 residues. CDR3: CASYTPGLKNIQYF. The CDR3, as DNA: TGTGCCAGCTATACCCCGGGACTCAAAAACATTCAGTACTTC.

The gene calls are TRBV6-1 and TRBJ2-7; no clear D gene. V was trimmed by 2 bases and J by 0 bases, leaving 26 bases between them. This CDR3 is built from 20 residues. Germline V gives CDR1 MNHNS, CDR2 SASEGT. In DNA form, the CDR3 reads TGTGCCAGCAGTGAAAGTGGCGGTTGGTACCGGGCAGAAAGCTCCTACGAGCAGTACTTC. Its protein is CASSESGGWYRAESSYEQYF.

The chain has TRBV30 and TRBJ1-6; D unresolved. V was pared by 6 bases and J by 0 bases, with 12 bases between. CDR1 GTSNPN and CDR2 SVGIG come from the germline V gene (reference sequence). The CDR3 is 15 residues long. The CDR3 loop is CACHPTSSYNSPLHF. CDR3 bases: TGTGCCTGTCATCCCACCAGCTCCTATAATTCACCCCTCCACTTT.

This chain joins TRBV11-3 and TRBJ2-2, with D possibly being TRBD1 (6 bases). Trimming took off 4 bases at V and 1 base at J, with 16 bases between the two ends. CDR3 length: 17 amino acids. Germline CDR1 and CDR2: SGHNT and YENEEA. Here the CDR3 reads CASSSRDTIRNTGELFF. CDR3 bases: TGTGCCAGCAGCTCCCGGGACACTATAAGGAACACCGGGGAGCTGTTTTTT.

This rearrangement joins TRBV9 to TRBJ1-4; 9 bases agree with TRBD1. The germline gives CDR1 SGDLS, CDR2 YYNGEE. This CDR3 region has 14 residues. Germline trimming cut 4 bases from V and 8 bases from J; bases unmatched to any gene: 6. The CDR3 loop reads CASSPRGTGEKLFF. The CDR3 DNA reads as TGTGCCAGCAGCCCTCGAGGGACAGGGGAAAAACTGTTTTTT.

This clone came up once. V gene TRBV12-5 combines with J gene TRBJ2-7; D unresolved. This CDR3 is built from 14 residues. CDR1 is LGHNT, CDR2 FRNRAP, per germline. V lost 4 bases and J 5 bases, leaving 15 bases between the germline ends. In nucleotides, the CDR3 is TGTGCTAGTGGTTCGAGACAAAGAGAGCACGAGCAGTACTTC. As protein: CASGSRQREHEQYF.

This clone was detected only a few times. The rearrangement uses TRBV14 and TRBJ2-2; D ambiguous. This CDR3 comprises 12 residues. V gave up 5 bases and J gave up 6 bases, with 7 bases separating them. Germline assignment: CDR1 SGHDN and CDR2 FVKESK. The CDR3 loop is CASSFLPGELFF. CDR3 DNA sequence: TGTGCCAGCAGCTTCCTCCCCGGGGAGCTGTTTTTT.

Here the CDR3 DNA reads TGTGCCAGCAGCACCCAGGGGACTAGCGGGGCCGCTTGGGGGCAGTTCTTC. The encoded protein is CASSTQGTSGAAWGQFF. This chain joins TRBV21-1 and TRBJ2-1; TRBD2 is the table's D call, not checked against the DNA. TRBV21-1 is classified as a pseudogene. The CDR3 is made up of 17 amino acids.

This clone was seen once. This rearrangement joins TRBV19 to TRBJ2-7; possibly TRBD1 for D (5 bases). V was clipped by 4 bases and J by 0 bases, with 7 bases between them. CDR1 is LNHDA, CDR2 SQIVND, per germline (reference sequence). The CDR3 contains 13 residues. The CDR3 reads CASSTTGSYEQYF. As DNA, the CDR3 is TGTGCCAGTAGTACCACAGGCTCCTACGAGCAGTACTTC.

The chain joins TRBV5-1 to TRBJ1-2, with TRBD1 identical over 9 bases. This CDR3 comprises 13 residues. CDR1 and CDR2 from the germline V gene are SGHRS and YFSETQ. The junction had 5 bases not matched to a gene; V was cut back by 4 bases and J by 7 bases. The CDR3 coding sequence is TGCGCCAGCAGCGTGGGACAGGGCGGTGGCTACACCTTC. Its translation is CASSVGQGGGYTF.

V usage is TRBV18 and J usage is TRBJ1-3; tentative D call: TRBD1 (6 bases). V was cut by 0 bases and J by 0 bases, with 9 bases left in between. There are 16 residues in the CDR3. Germline-derived CDR1 and CDR2 are KGHSH and LQKENI. CDR3 sequence reads: CASSPPQQGSGNTIYF. Here the CDR3 DNA reads TGTGCCAGCTCACCACCCCAACAGGGCTCTGGAAACACCATATATTTT.

The chain employs TRBV4-2 and TRBJ2-1; 12 bases line up with TRBD2. J lost 3 bases, V lost 1 base, and 10 bases had no gene match. This CDR3 comprises 19 residues. Germline V gene lookup returns CDR1 LGHNA and CDR2 YNFKEQ. CDR3 region: CASSQGTSGATTFYNEQFF. Here the CDR3 DNA reads TGTGCCAGCAGCCAAGGGACTAGCGGGGCAACCACGTTCTACAATGAGCAGTTCTTC.

This clone was detected only once. The chain carries TRBV6-1 and TRBJ1-2; D remains ambiguous. The CDR3 loop spans 15 amino acids. The germline V gene has CDR1 MNHNS and CDR2 SASEGT. V lost 1 base, J lost 4 bases, and 13 bases lay in between. CDR3 nucleotides: TGTGCCAGCAGTGAAGAAGCCAGGAGATCCTATGGCTACACCTTC. Encoded protein: CASSEEARRSYGYTF.

V is TRBV3-1 (or the pseudogene TRBV3-2) and J is TRBJ2-2; TRBD1 aligns across 7 bases. Germline CDR1 and CDR2: LGHDT and YNNKEL (reference sequence). The junction had 8 bases not matched to a gene; V was cut back by 2 bases and J by 5 bases. The CDR3 runs 16 residues. The DNA for the CDR3 is TGTGCCAGCAGCCAAAAAGACAGGGTGCGAACCGGGGAGCTGTTTTTT. Amino acids: CASSQKDRVRTGELFF.

The rearrangement uses TRBV7-7 and TRBJ2-5; 7 bases map to TRBD2. Trimming took 1 base from V and 9 from J; bases not matched to a gene: 17. This CDR3 contains 17 residues. Germline CDR1 reads SSHAT; CDR2 reads FNYEAQ (reference sequence). The CDR3 DNA follows: TGTGCCAGCAGCTTAGAACTAGCGAACGCACGAAGATTTCCCCAGTACTTC. Protein product: CASSLELANARRFPQYF.

The chain joins TRBV12-5 to TRBJ1-6; no clear D. The CDR3 consists of 13 residues. CDR1 and CDR2 from the germline V gene are LGHNT and FRNRAP. The germline V and J ends were trimmed by 0 bases and 9 bases, with 6 bases remaining between them. This chain's CDR3 is CASGLVSSSPLHF. In DNA, the CDR3 is TGTGCTAGTGGTTTGGTATCATCTTCACCCCTCCACTTT.

The chain couples TRBV7-2 to TRBJ2-2, with D uncertain. The ends were cut back, 1 base at V and 5 bases at J, with 11 bases in the middle. CDR3 length: 15 residues. The germline V gene encodes CDR1 SGHTA and CDR2 FQGNSA. This chain's CDR3 is CASSLVFEVTGELFF. CDR3 bases: TGTGCCAGCAGCTTAGTCTTCGAGGTAACCGGGGAGCTGTTTTTT.

V usage is TRBV19 and J usage is TRBJ1-5, with 9 bases identical to TRBD1. V was clipped by 6 bases and J by 4 bases; unmatched bases: 7. The germline CDR1 and CDR2 sequences are LNHDA and SQIVND (reference sequence). The CDR3 runs to 15 residues. The CDR3 loop reads CASRRDRDENQPQHF. The CDR3 DNA sequence: TGTGCCAGTAGGCGGGACAGGGACGAGAATCAGCCCCAGCATTTT.

The genes are TRBV5-1 and TRBJ1-1, with TRBD1 identical over 7 bases. This CDR3 region has 19 residues. CDR1 is SGHRS and CDR2 is YFSETQ in the germline V gene. The V gene end was trimmed by 4 bases and the J gene end by 1 base; junction bases not matched to a gene: 19. In DNA, the CDR3 is TGCGCCAGCAGCATCGTCCCGGGACAGCCCTTCTTTGGGAACACTGAAGCTTTCTTT. Translation: CASSIVPGQPFFGNTEAFF.

The rearrangement joins TRBV7-3 to TRBJ1-5; 7 nucleotides line up with TRBD1. This CDR3 region has 14 residues. The V gene end was trimmed by 2 bases and the J gene end by 5 bases; junction bases not matched to a gene: 3. In germline, CDR1 is SGHTA, CDR2 FQGTGA. The CDR3 DNA reads as TGTGCCAGCAGCTTATCAGGGGGTGATCAGCCCCAGCATTTT. This gives the protein CASSLSGGDQPQHF. The entire variable domain, with the rest obtained from reference TRBV7-3 and TRBJ1-5, is as follows: GAGVSQTPSNKVTEKGKYVELRCDPISGHTALYWYRQSLGQGPEFLIYFQGTGAADDSGLPNDRFFAVRPEGSVSTLKIQRTERGDSAVYLCASSLSGGDQPQHFGDGTRLSIL.

V gene TRBV19 combines with J gene TRBJ2-3; the match to TRBD2 covers 9 bases. V gave up 9 bases and J gave up 3 bases; unmatched junction bases: 7. The germline CDR1 and CDR2 sequences are LNHDA and SQIVND (reference sequence). CDR3 length: 14 amino acids. CDR3 nucleotide sequence: TGTGCCAGCGGTAGCGGGAGCAAGACAGATACGCAGTATTTT. Residues: CASGSGSKTDTQYF. The variable domain in full, with the rest retrieved from reference TRBV19 and TRBJ2-3, is DGGITQSPKYLFRKEGQNVTLSCEQNLNHDAMYWYRQDPGQGLRLIYYSQIVNDFQKGDIAEGYSVSREKKESFPLTVTSAQKNPTAFYLCASGSGSKTDTQYFGPGTRLTVL.

The chain is built from TRBV12-3 or TRBV12-4 and TRBJ1-3; D call uncertain. CDR3 length: 13 residues. V was trimmed by 10 bases and J by 0 bases, leaving 10 bases between them. The CDR3 nucleotides read TGTGCCACCGAAGCAGTCTCTGGAAACACCATATATTTT. It encodes CATEAVSGNTIYF.

V and J are TRBV7-2 and TRBJ2-3, with TRBD2 matching 11 bases. This CDR3 is 16 amino acids long. Trimming at V came to 3 bases and at J to 5 bases, leaving 7 bases not matched to a gene. Per the germline V gene, CDR1 is SGHTA and CDR2 is FQGNSA. DNA of the CDR3: TGTGCCAGCAGCTTCGTAGCGGGAGGGCCAAGAGATACGCAGTATTTT. This encodes CASSFVAGGPRDTQYF. The whole variable domain, filled in from reference TRBV7-2 and TRBJ2-3, reads GAGVSQSPSNKVTEKGKDVELRCDPISGHTALYWYRQSLGQGLEFLIYFQGNSAPDKSGLPSDRFSAERTGGSVSTLTIQRTQQEDSAVYLCASSFVAGGPRDTQYFGPGTRLTVL.

This chain uses TRBV4-1 with TRBJ1-1; no reliable D call. Per the germline V gene, CDR1 is MGHRA and CDR2 is YSYEKL. Trimming stripped 6 bases from V and 4 bases from J, with 9 bases between. The CDR3 consists of 12 residues. Here the CDR3 DNA reads TGCGCCAGCAGTAGCTCCTCCACTGAAGCTTTCTTT. This encodes CASSSSSTEAFF.

The J gene is TRBJ2-7, the V gene TRBV19; 8 nucleotides match TRBD1. This CDR3 comprises 15 residues. Germline CDR1 LNHDA, CDR2 SQIVND (reference sequence). The trim removed 3 bases at V and 3 bases at J, leaving 7 bases unmatched. CDR3 loop: CASSIGAGGHYEQYF. Written as DNA, the CDR3 is TGTGCCAGTAGTATTGGGGCAGGGGGCCACTACGAGCAGTACTTC.

The genes are TRBV4-1 and TRBJ1-2, with D unresolved. CDR3 length: 14 residues. Germline loops: CDR1 MGHRA, CDR2 YSYEKL. V dropped 0 bases and J dropped 2 bases, with 7 bases sitting between them. CDR3 amino acids: CASSQEVDNYGYTF. Written as DNA, the CDR3 is TGCGCCAGCAGCCAAGAAGTGGACAACTATGGCTACACCTTC.

This rearrangement joins TRBV18 to TRBJ1-2; 8 bases align to TRBD1. Per germline, CDR1 KGHSH and CDR2 LQKENI. The CDR3 has 16 amino acids. J lost 7 bases, V lost 3 bases, and 13 bases had no gene match. The CDR3 sequence is CASSPIPSDRESGYTF. The DNA for the CDR3 is TGTGCCAGCTCACCCATCCCTTCGGACAGGGAAAGTGGCTACACCTTC. Full variable domain (outside the CDR3, taken from reference TRBV18 and TRBJ1-2): NAGVMQNPRHLVRRRGQEARLRCSPMKGHSHVYWYRQLPEEGLKFMVYLQKENIIDESGMPKERFSAEFPKEGPSILRIQQVVRGDSAAYFCASSPIPSDRESGYTFGSGTRLTVV.